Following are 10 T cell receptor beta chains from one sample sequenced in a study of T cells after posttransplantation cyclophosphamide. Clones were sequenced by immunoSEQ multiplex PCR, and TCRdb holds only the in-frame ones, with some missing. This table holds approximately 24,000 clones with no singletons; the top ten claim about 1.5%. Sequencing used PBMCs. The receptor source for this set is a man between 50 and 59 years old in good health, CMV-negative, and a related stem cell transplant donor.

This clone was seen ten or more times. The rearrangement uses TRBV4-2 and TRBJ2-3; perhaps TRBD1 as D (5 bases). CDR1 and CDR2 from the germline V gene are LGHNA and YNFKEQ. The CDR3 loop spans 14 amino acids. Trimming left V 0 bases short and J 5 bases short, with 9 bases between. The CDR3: CASSQDTREDTQYF. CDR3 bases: TGTGCCAGCAGCCAAGATACCAGGGAAGATACGCAGTATTTT.

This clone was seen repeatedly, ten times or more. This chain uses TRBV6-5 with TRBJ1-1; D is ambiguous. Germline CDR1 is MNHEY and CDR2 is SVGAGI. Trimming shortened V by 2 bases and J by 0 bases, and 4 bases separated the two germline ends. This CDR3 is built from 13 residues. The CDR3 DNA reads TGTGCCAGCAGTTACGTCTTGAACACTGAAGCTTTCTTT. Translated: CASSYVLNTEAFF.

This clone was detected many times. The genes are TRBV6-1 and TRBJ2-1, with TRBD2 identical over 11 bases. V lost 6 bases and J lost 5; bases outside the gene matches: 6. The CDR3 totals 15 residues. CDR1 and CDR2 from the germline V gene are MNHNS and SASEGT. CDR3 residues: CASSLRLAGNNEQFF. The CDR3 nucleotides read TGTGCCAGCAGCCTAAGACTAGCGGGAAACAATGAGCAGTTCTTC.

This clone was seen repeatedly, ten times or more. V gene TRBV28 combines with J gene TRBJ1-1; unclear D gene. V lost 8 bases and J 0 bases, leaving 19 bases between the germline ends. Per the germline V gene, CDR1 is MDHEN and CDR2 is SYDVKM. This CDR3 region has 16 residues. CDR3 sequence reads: CASPSTEKIMNTEAFF. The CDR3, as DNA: TGTGCCAGCCCGTCTACAGAGAAGATAATGAACACTGAAGCTTTCTTT. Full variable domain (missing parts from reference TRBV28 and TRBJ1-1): DVKVTQSSRYLVKRTGEKVFLECVQDMDHENMFWYRQDPGLGLRLIYFSYDVKMKEKGDIPEGYSVSREKKERFSLILESASTNQTSMYLCASPSTEKIMNTEAFFGQGTRLTVV.

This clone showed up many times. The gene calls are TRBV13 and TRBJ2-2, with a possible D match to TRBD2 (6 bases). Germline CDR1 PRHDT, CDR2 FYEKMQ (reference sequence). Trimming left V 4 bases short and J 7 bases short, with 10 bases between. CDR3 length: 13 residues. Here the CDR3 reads CASSSEGRGELFF. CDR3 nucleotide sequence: TGTGCCAGCAGCTCGGAGGGGCGCGGGGAGCTGTTTTTT.

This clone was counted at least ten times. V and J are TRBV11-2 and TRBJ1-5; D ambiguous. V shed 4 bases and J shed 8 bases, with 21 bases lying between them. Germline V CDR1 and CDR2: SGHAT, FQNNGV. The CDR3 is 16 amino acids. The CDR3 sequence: CASSSSPDGSREPQHF. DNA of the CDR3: TGTGCCAGCAGCTCCTCCCCAGACGGCAGCCGGGAGCCCCAGCATTTT.

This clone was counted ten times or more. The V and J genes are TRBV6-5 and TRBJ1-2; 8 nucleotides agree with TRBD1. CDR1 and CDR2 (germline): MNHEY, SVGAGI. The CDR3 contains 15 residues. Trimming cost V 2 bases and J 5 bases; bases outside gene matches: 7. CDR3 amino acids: CASSYGAGGMYGYTF. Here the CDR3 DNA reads TGTGCCAGCAGTTACGGGGCAGGGGGCATGTATGGCTACACCTTC.

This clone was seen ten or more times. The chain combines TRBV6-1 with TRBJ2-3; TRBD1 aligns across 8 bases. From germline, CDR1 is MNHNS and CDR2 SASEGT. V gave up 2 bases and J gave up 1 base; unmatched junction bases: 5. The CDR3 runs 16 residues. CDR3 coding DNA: TGTGCCAGCAGTGAACCCCGACAGGGGCGCACAGATACGCAGTATTTT. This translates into CASSEPRQGRTDTQYF.

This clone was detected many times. DNA of the CDR3: TGTGCTAGTGGTTTGGGACAGCTCCAAGAGACCCAGTACTTC. Encoded protein: CASGLGQLQETQYF. The chain recombines TRBV12-5 with TRBJ2-5; D possibly corresponds to TRBD1 (5 bases). The CDR3 length is 14 residues. The germline V gene encodes CDR1 LGHNT and CDR2 FRNRAP. Trimming pared 1 base from V and 1 base from J, leaving 7 bases between.

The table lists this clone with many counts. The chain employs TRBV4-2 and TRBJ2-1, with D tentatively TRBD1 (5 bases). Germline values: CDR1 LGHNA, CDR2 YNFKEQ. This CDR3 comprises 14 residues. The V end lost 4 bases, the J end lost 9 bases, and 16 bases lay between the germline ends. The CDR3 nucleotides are TGTGCCAGCAGCCTTAGGGTGGGTGGGGCTGAGCAGTTCTTC. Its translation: CASSLRVGGAEQFF.